What follows describes a single T cell receptor beta chain. The source of the sample is a study of cytomegalovirus exposure and HLA in healthy donors. Both 60 Vbeta primers and 13 Jbeta primers went into the PCR. Repertoires were generated with immunoSEQ multiplex PCR, while TCRdb's copy carries only in-frame clones and drops some. The table lists approximately 180,000 clones. The V end lost 4 bases, the J end lost 6 bases, and 15 bases lay between the germline ends. CDR1 and CDR2 from the germline V gene are SQVTM and ANQGSEA. This CDR3 region has 14 residues. The origin of this receptor is a man aged 25-45 years in good health and CMV-seronegative. The chain uses TRBV29-1 and TRBJ2-2; D possibly corresponds to TRBD1 (5 bases). The source material was PBMCs. The CDR3 sequence: CSVVAAGQAGELFF. In DNA form, the CDR3 reads TGCAGCGTTGTTGCTGCAGGGCAGGCCGGGGAGCTGTTTTTT.